This T cell receptor beta chain was recovered during a study of T cell repertoires in cytomegalovirus infection. MiXCR was run by TCRdb on the reads, yielding one entry per CDR3 protein. The sample consists of a few hundred thousand distinct CDR3 sequences, 17% of them appearing once. Study-wide points: The response measured ex vivo was dominated by TCR beta clonotypes (HLA-C-restricted and CMV-specific).

CDR1 is ENHRY and CDR2 is SYGVKD in the germline V gene. V lost 3 bases and J lost 6, with 15 bases in between. There are 14 residues in the CDR3. This clonotype has more than one count but fewer than ten. Its antigen is as yet unknown. The sample consisted of PBMCs. The chain joins TRBV10-3 to TRBJ2-7, with D perhaps TRBD1 (6 bases). This TCR derives from a human donor in good health (CMV status not recorded). Some clones in this sample may be carry-over from other donors' samples. DNA of the CDR3: TGTGCCATCAGTGATGACAGGATCCTTACCGAGCAGTACTTC. It encodes CAISDDRILTEQYF.